The 2 T cell receptor beta chains given below trace back to one sample, sequenced in a study of CD8+ T cells in alopecia areata (dated by TCRdb to about 2018). Receptor amplification or capture employed the immunoSEQ multiplex PCR assay. To provide template for TCR sequencing, every sample had RNA extracted and reverse transcribed into cDNA. As stored in TCRdb, this immuneACCESS dataset retains in-frame rearrangements with V and J assigned. A fraction of the clones does not appear; measured against another copy, unresolved V genes explain less than half of the discrepancy, and the remainder lacks a known reason. The sample data list 200,000 to 250,000 clones, and over 60% of these were observed just once. 4% to 5% of the sample belongs to the ten largest clones. Sample time point, as interpreted from the label and publication: about four weeks on oral tofacitinib. The treatment or condition label of this sample denotes: oral pan-JAK inhibitor, 5-10 mg twice daily.

The source was CD4+ T cells sorted from blood, collected at week 4, from a patient treated with tofacitinib. All receptors derive from a human donor with alopecia areata.

This chain's CDR3 is CATSRDGQGLYEQYF. CDR3 nucleotide sequence: TGTGCCACCAGCAGAGATGGACAGGGACTCTACGAGCAGTACTTC. The V gene is TRBV15, the J gene TRBJ2-7, with TRBD1 matching over 8 bases. CDR1 and CDR2 (germline): LNHNV, YYDKDF (reference sequence). The CDR3 runs 15 residues. With 0 bases clipped from V and 3 bases from J, the junction kept 4 bases outside the gene matches.

In its sample, this clone was seen a few times. The chain has TRBV7-9 and TRBJ1-5; D gene unclear. CDR1 and CDR2 from the germline V gene are SEHNR and FQNEAQ (reference sequence). The length of the CDR3 is 15 residues. Trimming took 5 bases from V and 3 from J, leaving 14 bases between them. Here the CDR3 DNA reads TGTGCCAGCAGCCTCGGGCCCGGGTTCAATCAGCCCCAGCATTTT. Protein sequence: CASSLGPGFNQPQHF.